The rows below give T cell receptor beta chains drawn from one sample of a study of CD8+ T cells in alopecia areata. The method was immunoSEQ multiplex PCR; TCRdb's version includes in-frame clones alone and lacks a portion of them. The data show 110,000 to 150,000 clones, around 50% seen once. The sequencing here drew on CD8+ T cells sorted from blood, taken at week 4, from a patient treated with tofacitinib. Receptor source: a human donor with alopecia areata. Both conserved end residues are part of each CDR3. D genes are given only for firm matches. Expanded clones get a size class; other rows say once, few or many, or leave the size out.

v_gene	abundance	j_gene	d_gene	CDR3aa	CDR3nt
TRBV7-6	NA	TRBJ1-4	NA	CASSLTGAPEKLFF	TGTGCCAGCAGCTTAACGGGGGCCCCCGAAAAACTGTTTTTT
TRBV6-5	NA	TRBJ2-5	TRBD1	CASSWAGGQETQYF	TGTGCCAGCAGTTGGGCAGGGGGCCAAGAGACCCAGTACTTC
TRBV30	few	TRBJ2-1	NA	CAWSPDYPGPNNEQFF	TGTGCCTGGAGCCCAGACTATCCTGGGCCCAACAATGAGCAGTTCTTC
TRBV27	NA	TRBJ2-1	NA	CASSPTHSYNEQFF	TGTGCCAGCAGCCCGACTCATTCCTACAATGAGCAGTTCTTC
TRBV5-1	NA	TRBJ2-3	NA	CASSRRGASTDTQYF	TGCGCCAGCTCCCGGAGGGGGGCGAGCACAGATACGCAGTATTTT
TRBV6-4	few	TRBJ2-3	NA	CASSDQGGADTQYF	TGTGCCAGCAGTGATCAGGGGGGCGCAGATACGCAGTATTTT
TRBV7-3	NA	TRBJ2-5	TRBD1	CASSPAGGSETQYF	TGTGCCAGCAGCCCAGCAGGGGGCTCGGAGACCCAGTACTTC
TRBV13	NA	TRBJ2-5	TRBD2	CASSLFIGGKTQYF	TGTGCCAGCAGCTTATTTATCGGGGGGAAGACCCAGTACTTC
TRBV7-9	NA	TRBJ1-1	NA	CASSLRVTEAFF	TGTGCCAGCAGCCTCCGGGTGACTGAAGCTTTCTTT
TRBV5-6	NA	TRBJ2-7	NA	CASGFGSYEQYF	TGTGCCAGCGGATTTGGGTCCTACGAGCAGTACTTC
TRBV7-2	few	TRBJ2-5	TRBD1	CASSLLEGQVRETQYF	TGTGCCAGCAGCCTCCTTGAGGGACAGGTTAGGGAGACCCAGTACTTC
TRBV7-8	NA	TRBJ1-2	NA	CASSSTDSGLGYTF	TGTGCCAGCAGCTCAACGGACAGCGGCTTGGGCTACACCTTC
TRBV4-3	NA	TRBJ2-7	NA	CASSPGFLGFYEQYF	TGCGCCAGCAGCCCCGGCTTTCTAGGGTTCTACGAGCAGTACTTC
TRBV7-9	NA	TRBJ2-7	NA	CASSLAGQSYEQYF	TGTGCCAGCAGCTTAGCAGGACAGTCCTACGAGCAGTACTTC
TRBV6-5	NA	TRBJ1-1	NA	CASRWVENTEAFF	TGTGCCAGTCGCTGGGTAGAGAACACTGAAGCTTTCTTT
TRBV23-1	few	TRBJ2-5	TRBD1	CASSQSKGQGRETQYF	TGCGCCAGCAGTCAATCGAAAGGACAGGGAAGAGAGACCCAGTACTTC
TRBV15	NA	TRBJ1-5	NA	CATSRDKRDSNQPQHF	TGTGCCACCAGCAGAGATAAAAGGGATAGCAATCAGCCCCAGCATTTT
TRBV30	NA	TRBJ1-1	NA	CAWSWRSEAFF	TGTGCCTGGAGTTGGAGATCTGAAGCTTTCTTT
TRBV25-1	few	TRBJ2-1	NA	CASSFANEQFF	TGTGCCAGCAGTTTTGCCAATGAGCAGTTCTTC
TRBV19	NA	TRBJ1-2	NA	CASSIRDYDYGYTF	TGTGCCAGTAGTATTCGAGACTATGACTATGGCTACACCTTC
TRBV10-3	NA	TRBJ2-5	NA	CAISESMGHLETQYF	TGTGCCATCAGTGAGTCGATGGGACATCTAGAGACCCAGTACTTC
TRBV13	NA	TRBJ1-1	NA	CASRRDGEAFF	TGTGCCAGCAGACGGGACGGTGAAGCTTTCTTT
TRBV4-1	NA	TRBJ1-1	NA	CASSQDSYNTEAFF	TGCGCCAGCAGCCAAGATTCGTATAACACTGAAGCTTTCTTT
TRBV18	many	TRBJ2-5	NA	CASSLGGMYQETQYF	TGTGCCAGCTCACTTGGGGGGATGTACCAAGAGACCCAGTACTTC
TRBV29-1	few	TRBJ1-2	NA	CSVGSGYTF	TGCAGCGTTGGGTCTGGCTACACCTTC
TRBV30	NA	TRBJ1-1	NA	CAWRLRGNTEAFF	TGTGCCTGGAGGTTGAGGGGGAACACTGAAGCTTTCTTT
TRBV5-4	NA	TRBJ1-1	NA	CASSLVDMNTEAFF	TGTGCCAGCAGCTTGGTGGACATGAACACTGAAGCTTTCTTT
TRBV4-3	few	TRBJ2-7	TRBD1	CASSQGPGQGTYEQYF	TGCGCCAGCAGCCAAGGCCCGGGACAGGGAACCTACGAGCAGTACTTC
TRBV30	NA	TRBJ1-2	NA	CAWSVGGREGYTF	TGTGCCTGGAGTGTGGGGGGAAGAGAGGGCTACACCTTC
TRBV5-4	NA	TRBJ2-5	TRBD1	CASSPVPGQGLEETQYF	TGTGCCAGCAGCCCAGTCCCGGGACAGGGATTAGAAGAGACCCAGTACTTC
TRBV7-9	NA	TRBJ2-5	NA	CASSPLMGLMETQYF	TGTGCCAGCAGCCCCCTCATGGGACTCATGGAGACCCAGTACTTC
TRBV29-1	NA	TRBJ1-3	NA	CSVEDLSGNTIYF	TGCAGCGTTGAAGATCTCTCTGGAAACACCATATATTTT
TRBV29-1	few	TRBJ2-2	NA	CSVPGHTFTGELFF	TGCAGCGTTCCGGGACACACTTTCACCGGGGAGCTGTTTTTT
TRBV2	NA	TRBJ2-5	TRBD1	CASSGTGDDQETQYF	TGTGCCAGCAGTGGGACAGGGGACGACCAAGAGACCCAGTACTTC
TRBV30	NA	TRBJ2-2	NA	CACLSPGELFF	TGTGCCTGTTTAAGCCCCGGGGAGCTGTTTTTT
TRBV13	NA	TRBJ2-3	NA	CASSYRGASTDTQYF	TGTGCCAGCAGCTACCGCGGGGCTTCAACAGATACGCAGTATTTT
TRBV7-8	few	TRBJ2-2	NA	CAITPGTPIRGELFF	TGTGCCATCACGCCCGGGACTCCGATCCGAGGGGAGCTGTTTTTT
TRBV15	NA	TRBJ2-3	NA	CATSSPPSDDTQYF	TGTGCCACCAGCTCCCCCCCTAGCGATGATACGCAGTATTTT
TRBV25-1	NA	TRBJ1-2	TRBD1	CASSARTGLYGYTF	TGTGCCAGCAGTGCTCGGACAGGGCTCTATGGCTACACCTTC
TRBV9	NA	TRBJ2-7	NA	CASSPPSGEQYF	TGTGCCAGCAGCCCCCCGTCGGGCGAGCAGTACTTC
TRBV4-1	many	TRBJ2-1	TRBD2	CASRGGGFNEQFF	TGCGCCAGCAGGGGCGGGGGTTTTAATGAGCAGTTCTTC
TRBV6-5	NA	TRBJ2-5	TRBD1	CASSYAGTVQETQYF	TGTGCCAGCAGTTATGCTGGGACAGTTCAAGAGACCCAGTACTTC
TRBV7-9	few	TRBJ1-6	NA	CASSFGDSPLHF	TGTGCCAGCAGTTTCGGGGATTCACCCCTCCACTTT
TRBV6-5	few	TRBJ2-2	NA	CASSYNGQSNTGELFF	TGTGCCAGCAGTTACAACGGACAATCGAACACCGGGGAGCTGTTTTTT
TRBV9	NA	TRBJ2-4	NA	CASSVRRVPPDCIQYF	TGTGCCAGCAGCGTACGGAGGGTTCCCCCCGATTGCATTCAGTACTTC
TRBV27	once	TRBJ1-6	NA	CASSPGPAVSPLHF	TGTGCCAGCAGTCCAGGGCCTGCTGTTTCACCCCTCCACTTT
TRBV6-1	NA	TRBJ2-5	TRBD2	CASSEVAGGQETQYF	TGTGCCAGCAGTGAAGTAGCGGGGGGCCAAGAGACCCAGTACTTC
TRBV29-1	few	TRBJ2-2	NA	CSVEDRSRPELFF	TGCAGCGTTGAAGATCGTAGTAGACCGGAGCTGTTTTTT